The 30 T cell receptor beta chains below were found in one sample sequenced in a study of blood T cell repertoires in COVID-19. Measured with immunoSEQ multiplex PCR; TCRdb has only the in-frame clones, and not every one. The sample carries tens of thousands of clones, about four fifths recorded once. Input material: peripheral blood. These TCRs come from a man between 50 and 59 years old with active COVID-19.

V is TRBV21-1 and J is TRBJ1-2. TRBV21-1 counts as a pseudogene. The CDR3 length is 16 residues. The CDR3 reads CASRNTTGSPRSGYTF. Here the CDR3 DNA reads TGTGCCAGCAGGAACACCACGGGGTCCCCAAGGAGTGGCTACACCTTC.

The genes are TRBV9 and TRBJ1-2; D is undetermined. The germline gives CDR1 SGDLS, CDR2 YYNGEE. CDR3 length: 12 residues. V lost 3 bases to trimming and J lost 3 bases, with 6 bases between them. The CDR3 DNA reads as TGTGCCAGCAGCGCCCGGGACTATGGCTACACCTTC. Translation: CASSARDYGYTF.

This chain joins TRBV7-6 and TRBJ2-2; a weak D match, TRBD1 (6 bases). The CDR3 has 16 residues. The germline V and J ends were trimmed by 2 bases and 6 bases, with 16 bases remaining between them. Germline values: CDR1 SGHVS, CDR2 FNYEAQ. The CDR3 sequence is CASSLSYRVGAGELFF. The DNA for the CDR3 is TGTGCCAGCAGCTTAAGCTACAGGGTCGGCGCCGGGGAGCTGTTTTTT.

The chain recombines TRBV7-3 with TRBJ2-3; 7 bases map to TRBD1. J was trimmed by 7 bases and V by 5 bases; bases with no gene match: 9. The CDR3 has 14 amino acids. Germline V gene lookup returns CDR1 SGHTA and CDR2 FQGTGA. CDR3 sequence: CASSTETGPNTQYF. CDR3 coding DNA: TGTGCCAGCAGCACCGAGACAGGGCCGAATACGCAGTATTTT.

This clone was seen a single time. The genes are TRBV27 and TRBJ1-6; TRBD1 matches 7 bases. V dropped 7 bases and J dropped 5; count of bases not matched to a gene: 8. Germline lookup yields CDR1 MNHEY and CDR2 SMNVEV (reference sequence). The CDR3 runs to 15 residues. The CDR3 protein is CASTYRDRHNSPLHF. The CDR3 DNA reads TGTGCCAGCACCTACCGGGACAGACATAATTCACCCCTCCACTTT.

The rearrangement joins TRBV19 to TRBJ2-5; TRBD2 aligns across 7 bases. CDR1 is LNHDA and CDR2 is SQIVND in the germline V gene (reference sequence). The trim removed 8 bases at V and 1 base at J, leaving 10 bases unmatched. This CDR3 is 15 amino acids long. CDR3 coding DNA: TGTGCCAGTTCTCCAGCTAGCGGACCCCAAGAGACCCAGTACTTC. Residues: CASSPASGPQETQYF.

J is TRBJ2-3 and V is TRBV11-1, with a weak D call TRBD1 (6 bases). The V and J ends lost 1 base and 4 bases respectively, with 12 bases between them. Germline V CDR1 and CDR2: SGHAT, FQDESV (reference sequence). CDR3 size: 15 residues. The CDR3 coding sequence is TGTGCCAGCAGCTTAGGGGCAGGGGACGCAGATACGCAGTATTTT. Translated, it gives CASSLGAGDADTQYF.

CDR3 coding DNA: TGTGCCAGCAGCGTAGTTTCTAGCACAGATACGCAGTATTTT. This translates into CASSVVSSTDTQYF. The chain combines TRBV9 with TRBJ2-3; D remains unclear. V was pared by 0 bases and J by 0 bases, with 5 bases between. The germline V gene encodes CDR1 SGDLS and CDR2 YYNGEE. This CDR3 is 14 amino acids long.

The genes are TRBV25-1 and TRBJ2-5; no firm D call. The length of the CDR3 is 16 residues. The germline gives CDR1 MGHDK, CDR2 SYGVNS. Trimming removed 1 base at V and 1 base at J, with 13 bases between. Written as DNA, the CDR3 is TGTGCCAGCAGTGAATCTCCCATATACGGCCAAGAGACCCAGTACTTC. Translating it yields CASSESPIYGQETQYF.

The chain employs TRBV30 and TRBJ2-2; 8 positions agree with TRBD1. The CDR3 is 16 amino acids. CDR1 is GTSNPN, CDR2 SVGIG, per germline (reference sequence). Trimming cost V 6 bases and J 2 bases; bases outside gene matches: 11. CDR3 DNA sequence: TGTGCCTGCAGCTCCAGGGGGCTTTCAAACACCGGGGAGCTGTTTTTT. Translating it yields CACSSRGLSNTGELFF.

V and J are TRBV7-2 and TRBJ2-5; 7 positions match TRBD1. Germline CDR1 SGHTA, CDR2 FQGNSA. The CDR3 runs 14 residues. Trimming removed 5 bases from V and 5 bases from J; junction bases left unmatched: 8. The CDR3: CASSLHRGVETQYF. CDR3 DNA: TGTGCCAGCAGCCTGCACAGGGGCGTGGAGACCCAGTACTTC.

Within the sample, this clone is medium-sized. This chain links TRBV27 with TRBJ1-2; TRBD1 agrees at 8 bases. J was trimmed by 4 bases and V by 5 bases; bases with no gene match: 9. Germline assignment: CDR1 MNHEY and CDR2 SMNVEV (reference sequence). The CDR3 extends over 15 amino acids. CDR3: CASSTTRTGRYGYTF. The DNA of the CDR3 is TGTGCCAGCAGTACCACCAGGACAGGGCGCTATGGCTACACCTTC.

The chain couples TRBV3-1 (or the pseudogene TRBV3-2) to TRBJ2-5, with D possibly being TRBD2 (6 bases). The CDR3 length is 15 residues. From germline, CDR1 is LGHDT and CDR2 YNNKEL (reference sequence). Deletions cut 0 bases from V and 5 bases from J, with 13 bases between. CDR3 coding DNA: TGTGCCAGCAGCCAAGATGGAGGGGTATGGGAGACCCAGTACTTC. Translated, it gives CASSQDGGVWETQYF.

The rearrangement joins TRBV20-1 to TRBJ2-7; 8 bases agree with TRBD2. J was trimmed by 0 bases and V by 3 bases; bases with no gene match: 4. This CDR3 has 14 amino acids. Germline V gene data show CDR1 as DFQATT and CDR2 as SNEGSKA (reference sequence). The CDR3: CSASYSGDSYEQYF. The CDR3 DNA is TGCAGTGCTAGTTATAGCGGGGACTCCTACGAGCAGTACTTC.

The rearrangement links TRBV2 to TRBJ1-4, with a weak D call TRBD1 (5 bases). This CDR3 comprises 12 residues. Trimming removed 6 bases at V and 8 bases at J, with 10 bases between. In germline, CDR1 is SNHLY, CDR2 FYNNEI. The CDR3 DNA is TGTGCCAGCAGCAGGGTTGAGGAAAAACTGTTTTTT. Amino acid sequence: CASSRVEEKLFF.

The chain joins TRBV4-3 to TRBJ2-2; D possibly corresponds to TRBD2 (5 bases). Germline V gene data show CDR1 as LGHNA and CDR2 as YSLEER. V lost 4 bases and J lost 1, with 13 bases in between. This CDR3 has 16 amino acids. CDR3 nucleotides: TGCGCCAGCAGCCGTTCCTTAGCGTTGAACACCGGGGAGCTGTTTTTT. Translated: CASSRSLALNTGELFF.

The J gene is TRBJ1-3, the V gene TRBV6-5, with TRBD1 matching 7 bases. J gave up 2 bases and V 6 bases, and 7 bases lay outside the gene matches. The CDR3 runs to 15 residues. Germline V gene sequence: CDR1 MNHEY, CDR2 SVGAGI. This CDR3 is CASRPQGLAGNTIYF. The CDR3 nucleotides read TGTGCCAGCAGACCACAGGGGCTAGCTGGAAACACCATATATTTT.

The V call is TRBV5-6, the J call TRBJ2-4, with TRBD1 as a possible D gene (6 bases). The germline gives CDR1 SGHDT, CDR2 YYEEEE. The CDR3 totals 15 residues. With 5 bases removed from V and 5 bases from J, the gap between germline ends came to 17 bases. CDR3 bases: TGTGCCAGCAGACCGCCCAGGGGACGCCAAAACATTCAGTACTTC. Translation: CASRPPRGRQNIQYF. The full variable domain, rest sourced from reference TRBV5-6 and TRBJ2-4, is DAGVTQSPTHLIKTRGQQVTLRCSPKSGHDTVSWYQQALGQGPQFIFQYYEEEERQRGNFPDRFSGHQFPNYSSELNVNALLLGDSALYLCASRPPRGRQNIQYFGAGTRLSVL.

The chain uses TRBV19 and TRBJ2-7; 9 nucleotides align to TRBD2. This CDR3 comprises 15 residues. In germline, CDR1 is LNHDA, CDR2 SQIVND (reference sequence). Trimming at V came to 0 bases and at J to 4 bases, leaving 4 bases not matched to a gene. The CDR3 here is CASSIEAGGRYEQYF. The CDR3, as DNA: TGTGCCAGTAGTATAGAAGCGGGAGGCAGGTACGAGCAGTACTTC.

The CDR3 is CASSTNREERTEAFF. DNA of the CDR3: TGTGCCAGCAGCACGAACAGGGAAGAGAGAACTGAAGCTTTCTTT. The V gene is TRBV6-5, the J gene TRBJ1-1; weak D call: TRBD1 (6 bases). Germline CDR1 is MNHEY and CDR2 is SVGAGI. The CDR3 totals 15 residues. The V end lost 6 bases, the J end lost 5 bases, and 19 bases lay between the germline ends.

This rearrangement joins TRBV4-2 to TRBJ2-5; 9 nucleotides line up with TRBD1. CDR3 length: 13 residues. With 4 bases clipped from V and 3 bases from J, the junction kept 0 bases outside the gene matches. Looked up from germline, CDR1 is LGHNA and CDR2 is YNFKEQ. In nucleotides, the CDR3 is TGTGCCAGCAGCCGGGACAGGGAAGAGACCCAGTACTTC. Encoded protein: CASSRDREETQYF.

The chain couples TRBV5-1 to TRBJ2-2; 7 bases match TRBD2. The CDR3 covers 14 residues. V lost 4 bases to trimming and J lost 0 bases; unmatched junction nucleotides: 0. Germline CDR1 reads SGHRS; CDR2 reads YFSETQ. CDR3 region: CASSGLANTGELFF. Written as DNA, the CDR3 is TGCGCCAGCAGCGGACTAGCGAACACCGGGGAGCTGTTTTTT.

The chain combines TRBV20-1 with TRBJ1-2; D is undetermined. Germline CDR1 and CDR2: DFQATT and SNEGSKA (reference sequence). V shed 7 bases and J shed 6 bases, with 9 bases lying between them. The CDR3 is 10 amino acids. The CDR3 loop reads CSVQVNGYTF. For the CDR3, the DNA is TGCAGTGTCCAGGTTAATGGCTACACCTTC.

The J gene is TRBJ2-7, the V gene TRBV11-2; 9 bases align to TRBD2. The CDR3 extends over 15 amino acids. Germline CDR1 SGHAT, CDR2 FQNNGV. Losses at the gene ends were 5 bases for V and 2 bases for J; bases not matched to a gene: 7. The CDR3 sequence: CASSPTGGGAYEQYF. The CDR3 coding sequence is TGTGCCAGCAGCCCTACCGGCGGGGGGGCCTACGAGCAGTACTTC.

The chain links TRBV7-9 to TRBJ2-1, with D tentatively TRBD2 (6 bases). The ends were cut back, 5 bases at V and 5 bases at J, with 28 bases in the middle. Germline-derived CDR1 and CDR2 are SEHNR and FQNEAQ (reference sequence). CDR3 length: 19 residues. Written as DNA, the CDR3 is TGTGCCAGCAGCCATTTAGGTCGCCTAGCAGGGAGGATAAACAATGAGCAGTTCTTC. Its protein product is CASSHLGRLAGRINNEQFF.

The chain uses TRBV14 and TRBJ2-5; a possible D gene is TRBD1 (6 bases). Trimming cost V 2 bases and J 5 bases, with 12 bases left between them. Looked up from germline, CDR1 is SGHDN and CDR2 is FVKESK. The CDR3 is 14 amino acids. CDR3 protein: CASSQPTGLETQYF. DNA for the CDR3: TGTGCCAGCAGCCAACCCACAGGGTTGGAGACCCAGTACTTC.

V is TRBV19 and J is TRBJ1-1; TRBD1 might be the D (6 bases). CDR3 length: 14 amino acids. Germline CDR1 is LNHDA and CDR2 is SQIVND (reference sequence). V dropped 5 bases and J dropped 10 bases, with 20 bases sitting between them. The CDR3 loop reads CASSPTGGAAGAFF. The CDR3 DNA is TGTGCCAGTAGTCCGACCGGGGGGGCAGCGGGAGCTTTCTTT. Together with reference TRBV19 and TRBJ1-1, the CDR3 gives the full variable domain: DGGITQSPKYLFRKEGQNVTLSCEQNLNHDAMYWYRQDPGQGLRLIYYSQIVNDFQKGDIAEGYSVSREKKESFPLTVTSAQKNPTAFYLCASSPTGGAAGAFFGQGTRLTVV.

V is TRBV5-4 and J is TRBJ2-2; 8 bases align to TRBD2. Germline CDR1 SGHNT, CDR2 YYREEE (reference sequence). The CDR3 has 17 amino acids. V gave up 4 bases and J gave up 4 bases; unmatched junction bases: 12. Written as DNA, the CDR3 is TGTGCCAGCAGCCCGGGGGGGGGTTTGCGGGGCACCGGGGAGCTGTTTTTT. Translated, it gives CASSPGGGLRGTGELFF.

This clone has more than one count but fewer than ten. CDR3 residues: CASSSWTSSYNEQFF. For the CDR3, the DNA is TGTGCCAGCAGTTCGTGGACTAGCTCCTACAATGAGCAGTTCTTC. This chain links TRBV6-6 with TRBJ2-1; 7 nucleotides align to TRBD2. The length of the CDR3 is 15 residues. Germline CDR1 reads MNHNY; CDR2 reads SVGAGI (reference sequence). V was clipped by 4 bases and J by 0 bases; unmatched bases: 3.

The V gene is TRBV3-1 (or the pseudogene TRBV3-2), the J gene TRBJ1-2, with 8 nucleotides matching TRBD1. The CDR3 has 15 residues. V was pared by 1 base and J by 2 bases, with 3 bases of the junction left unmatched. The V gene's germline CDR1 is LGHDT and CDR2 YNNKEL (reference sequence). The CDR3 protein is CASSQVNRGNYGYTF. CDR3 bases: TGTGCCAGCAGCCAAGTAAACAGGGGGAACTATGGCTACACCTTC.